Presented here are 9 T cell receptor beta chains from one specimen sequenced in a study of human T cells and chemical hapten exposure. This sample's time point: pre-sensitization, week 0. As to treatment: therapeutic diphenylcyclopropenone sensitization with weekly scalp DPC. TCRdb reprocessed the RACE reads with MiXCR, giving one entry per CDR3 protein. This table has about 120,000 distinct CDR3 sequences, less than 15% appearing once. The sample in question was whole blood, obtained in connection with sensitization to the hapten diphenylcyclopropenone (DPC). These receptors originate from a woman aged 18-29 years with alopecia areata. Some clones in this sample may be carry-over from other donors' samples.

This CDR3 is CASSRSLGGVYGYTF. CDR3 DNA sequence: TGTGCCAGCAGCCGATCATTAGGCGGAGTCTATGGCTACACCTTC. The rearrangement links TRBV7-9 to TRBJ1-2; D ambiguous. V dropped 5 bases and J dropped 4 bases, with 17 bases sitting between them. The germline V gene has CDR1 SEHNR and CDR2 FQNEAQ (reference sequence). CDR3 length equals 15 residues.

The chain carries TRBV10-3 and TRBJ2-7; D unclear. This CDR3 region has 11 residues. Trimming took 0 bases from V and 7 from J, leaving 4 bases between them. The V gene's germline CDR1 is ENHRY and CDR2 SYGVKD. The CDR3 is CAISESVEQYF. In DNA form, the CDR3 reads TGTGCCATCAGTGAGTCGGTTGAGCAGTACTTC.

This clonotype was found many times. The chain couples TRBV10-3 to TRBJ2-5; 7 positions match TRBD1. CDR1 and CDR2 from the germline V gene are ENHRY and SYGVKD. V shed 3 bases and J 5 bases; nucleotides not matched to a gene: 9. The CDR3 runs to 15 residues. The CDR3 DNA is TGTGCCATCAGTGAAGGTCAGGGGGATGCGGAGACCCAGTACTTC. This encodes CAISEGQGDAETQYF.

In this sample, this clonotype turned up a few times. This chain links TRBV4-1 with TRBJ2-7; tentatively, D is TRBD2 (5 bases). Per germline, CDR1 MGHRA and CDR2 YSYEKL. Trimming removed 1 base from V and 4 bases from J, with 11 bases in between. This CDR3 is 14 amino acids long. The CDR3: CASSQAPEEYEQYF. The CDR3, as DNA: TGCGCCAGCAGCCAAGCGCCGGAGGAATACGAGCAGTACTTC.

The sample holds many counts of this clonotype. The genes are TRBV28 and TRBJ1-6, with D possibly TRBD1 on 6 matching bases. V was cut by 6 bases and J by 8 bases, with 11 bases left in between. CDR1 is MDHEN, CDR2 SYDVKM, per germline. CDR3 size: 13 residues. The DNA of the CDR3 is TGTGCCAGCAGGCGAAACAGGGATTCACCCCTCCACTTT. Its protein product is CASRRNRDSPLHF.

This clonotype was detected only a few times. This chain connects TRBV6-5 to TRBJ2-3; no clear D gene. The CDR3 totals 13 residues. Germline V lookup: CDR1 MNHEY, CDR2 SVGAGI. V lost 5 bases, J lost 2 bases, and 8 bases lay in between. CDR3 DNA: TGTGCCAGCAGTCGGTCCCACACAGATACGCAGTATTTT. Its translation: CASSRSHTDTQYF.

This clonotype was recorded at least ten times. The chain combines TRBV3-1 with TRBJ2-1; 9 nucleotides match TRBD2. From germline, CDR1 is LGHDT and CDR2 YNNKEL (reference sequence). This CDR3 is built from 15 residues. Trimming took 2 bases from V and 3 from J; bases not matched to a gene: 2. Written as DNA, the CDR3 is TGTGCCAGCAGCCAACTAGCGGGGTTCTACAATGAGCAGTTCTTC. Amino acids: CASSQLAGFYNEQFF.

CDR3 sequence: CASSLAFSGTGYYGYTF. CDR3 DNA: TGTGCCAGCAGCTTAGCGTTTTCCGGGACGGGGTACTATGGCTACACCTTC. The chain links TRBV7-6 to TRBJ1-2; possible D gene TRBD1, 5 bases. Trimming cost V 0 bases and J 3 bases, with 17 bases left between them. The germline V gene encodes CDR1 SGHVS and CDR2 FNYEAQ. The CDR3 consists of 17 residues.

The chain joins TRBV4-3 to TRBJ1-1; D not certain. Germline V gene data show CDR1 as LGHNA and CDR2 as YSLEER. Trimming stripped 0 bases from V and 5 bases from J, with 10 bases between. There are 14 residues in the CDR3. DNA for the CDR3: TGCGCCAGCAGCCAAGATCAAGGGTGGACTGAAGCTTTCTTT. Protein product: CASSQDQGWTEAFF.